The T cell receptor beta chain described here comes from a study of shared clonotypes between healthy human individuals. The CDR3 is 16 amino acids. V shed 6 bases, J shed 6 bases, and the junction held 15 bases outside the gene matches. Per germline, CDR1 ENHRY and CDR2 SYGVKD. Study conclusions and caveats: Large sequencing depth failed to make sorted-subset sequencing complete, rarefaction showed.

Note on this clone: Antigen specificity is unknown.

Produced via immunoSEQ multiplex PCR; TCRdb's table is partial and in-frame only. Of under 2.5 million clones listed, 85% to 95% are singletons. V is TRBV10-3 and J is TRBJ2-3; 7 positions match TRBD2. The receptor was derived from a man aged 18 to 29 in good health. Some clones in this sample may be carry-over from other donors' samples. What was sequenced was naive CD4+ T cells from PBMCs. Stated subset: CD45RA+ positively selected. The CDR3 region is CAISEQTVRECDTQYF. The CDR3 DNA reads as TGTGCCATCAGCGAACAAACGGTGCGGGAGTGTGATACGCAGTATTTT.